Sequencing of this T cell receptor beta chain was carried out in a study of OX40 agonist ivuxolimab in advanced cancers. CDR1 and CDR2 from the germline V gene are MDHEN and SYDVKM. The V gene lost 5 bases and the J gene lost 6 bases, with 13 bases spanning the gap. There are 13 residues in the CDR3. Data came from immunoSEQ multiplex PCR; TCRdb stores just in-frame clones and leaves some out. The repertoire holds some 68,000 clones, with approximately 86% as singletons. This material consisted of CD4+ or CD8+ T cells sorted from blood, taken in a trial of the OX40 agonist ivuxolimab. The chain combines TRBV28 with TRBJ1-2; unclear D gene. This clonotype was obtained from an adult with an advanced solid tumor such as melanoma, head and neck, liver or kidney cancer. CDR3 region: CASSPVIGNGYTF. The CDR3 DNA reads TGTGCCAGCAGTCCCGTTATAGGGAATGGCTACACCTTC.